This entry is about one TCR beta chain. The data were taken from a study of blood T cell repertoires in COVID-19. About the study: COVID-19 samples collected from the United States, Italy and Spain covered acute and convalescent phases. From T cells, B-cell-depleted T cells, or PBMCs came the material, which was cDNA or gDNA.

Assay: immunoSEQ multiplex PCR; the TCRdb copy retains only in-frame clones and omits some. The sample records 150,000 to 200,000 clones, 80% to 85% being singletons. Per the germline V gene, CDR1 is LGHNT and CDR2 is FRNRAP. V trimming: 4 bases; J trimming: 6 bases; junction bases outside the gene matches: 10. This CDR3 region has 15 residues. Ages ranged from about 18 to 89 years, with residence in more than 20 US areas. Participants were placed into cohorts based on the clinical history they reported. The sequence came from a woman aged 25-40 years who had been exposed to COVID-19. Material: PBMCs or T cells enriched from blood (not recorded which). The chain is built from TRBV12-5 and TRBJ1-2; 8 bases are shared with TRBD1. CDR3 region: CASGSNDRGRDGYTF. The CDR3 nucleotides are TGTGCTAGTGGTTCGAATGACAGGGGAAGAGATGGCTACACCTTC.